The 18 T cell receptor beta chains reported below all come from one sample, sequenced in a study of CD8 T cells in ankylosing spondylitis. Overall study findings and caveats: A TCR beta motif of about eight highly homologous variants seemed to mark ankylosing spondylitis blood.

One entry per CDR3 protein results from TCRdb running MiXCR on the 5' RACE reads. The table has approximately 540,000 distinct CDR3 sequences, roughly 13% seen once. What these receptors recognize is not known. The sequenced material came from blood, either unsorted or a sorted T cell fraction (not recorded which). The origin of the receptors is a male donor with ankylosing spondylitis.

This clonotype was counted a few times. The chain uses TRBV7-2 and TRBJ2-3, with TRBD2 matching over 10 bases. This CDR3 comprises 14 residues. The germline V gene encodes CDR1 SGHTA and CDR2 FQGNSA. The ends lost 3 bases at V and 7 bases at J; junction bases unmatched: 4. CDR3: CASSFLAGENTQYF. The CDR3 coding sequence is TGTGCCAGCAGCTTTCTAGCGGGAGAAAATACGCAGTATTTT. Drawing the rest from reference TRBV7-2 and TRBJ2-3, the complete variable domain is GAGVSQSPSNKVTEKGKDVELRCDPISGHTALYWYRQSLGQGLEFLIYFQGNSAPDKSGLPSDRFSAERTGGSVSTLTIQRTQQEDSAVYLCASSFLAGENTQYFGPGTRLTVL.

This clonotype was seen only a few times. V gene TRBV28 combines with J gene TRBJ2-7; 8 bases agree with TRBD2. The CDR3 contains 14 residues. The V gene end was trimmed by 7 bases and the J gene end by 4 bases; junction bases not matched to a gene: 9. Germline CDR1 MDHEN, CDR2 SYDVKM. The CDR3 region has the DNA TGTGCCAGCAACTCTCTGGCTAGCGGGTACGAGCAGTACGTC. Protein product: CASNSLASGYEQYV.

This clonotype was counted only a few times. At one end, the junction sequence differs from germline, possibly due to a read error. This chain links TRBV7-9 with TRBJ2-3, with D tentatively TRBD1 or TRBD2 (6 bases each). The CDR3 contains 10 residues. Germline V CDR1 and CDR2: SEHNR, FQNEAQ (reference sequence). The DNA of the CDR3 is TGTGCCAGCAGCCCCGGAGGGGGTGACTTT. Its protein product is CASSPGGGDF.

This clonotype was detected a few times. The CDR3 reads CSVGGSSGRANTGELFF. Written as DNA, the CDR3 is TGCAGCGTCGGAGGGTCTAGCGGGAGGGCGAACACCGGGGAGCTGTTTTTT. The chain couples TRBV29-1 to TRBJ2-2, with 12 bases lining up with TRBD2. V was pared by 6 bases and J by 0 bases, with 8 bases of the junction left unmatched. Germline V lookup: CDR1 SQVTM, CDR2 ANQGSEA. This CDR3 spans 17 amino acids.

The chain is built from TRBV20-1 and TRBJ1-2; no clear D. The length of the CDR3 is 11 residues. The V and J ends lost 5 bases and 7 bases respectively, with 11 bases between them. Germline V lookup: CDR1 DFQATT, CDR2 SNEGSKA (reference sequence). For the CDR3, the DNA is TGCAGTGCTGAGGTTACGTCTGGCTACACCTTC. Translated, it gives CSAEVTSGYTF.

The V and J genes are TRBV15 and TRBJ2-3; 7 bases match TRBD1. The trim removed 5 bases at V and 0 bases at J, leaving 14 bases unmatched. There are 18 residues in the CDR3. Germline V gene lookup returns CDR1 LNHNV and CDR2 YYDKDF (reference sequence). The CDR3 protein is CATSDGQVSYSSTDTQYF. As DNA, the CDR3 is TGTGCCACCAGCGACGGACAGGTGTCGTACTCTAGCACAGATACGCAGTATTTT.

For the CDR3, the DNA is TGCGCCAGCAGCCTCGGCAGCGACTCTCACGAGCAGTACTTC. Its translation: CASSLGSDSHEQYF. This chain connects TRBV5-1 to TRBJ2-7; D is ambiguous. Germline CDR1 is SGHRS and CDR2 is YFSETQ. V lost 4 bases, J lost 5 bases, and 16 bases lay in between. The CDR3 is 14 amino acids.

This clonotype was seen more than once but under ten times. The chain couples TRBV20-1 to TRBJ2-3; 8 bases align to TRBD2. CDR1 is DFQATT, CDR2 SNEGSKA, per germline (reference sequence). V trimming: 6 bases; J trimming: 3 bases; junction bases outside the gene matches: 5. There are 13 residues in the CDR3. The CDR3 bases are TGCAGTGCCGTAACGGGAGGGACAGATACGCAGTATTTT. As protein: CSAVTGGTDTQYF.

This sequence joins TRBV7-8 and TRBJ2-2; the D gene is possibly TRBD1 (6 bases). Trimming left V 1 base short and J 3 bases short, with 9 bases between. Germline CDR1 SGHVS, CDR2 FQNEAQ. This CDR3 has 15 residues. The CDR3 region is CASSLVGQHTGELFF. As DNA, the CDR3 is TGTGCCAGCAGCTTAGTGGGACAACACACCGGGGAGCTGTTTTTT.

This clonotype was detected only a few times. The V call is TRBV27, the J call TRBJ1-5, with D maybe TRBD1 (5 bases). Germline CDR1 MNHEY, CDR2 SMNVEV (reference sequence). V was cut by 4 bases and J by 2 bases, with 15 bases left in between. The CDR3 consists of 16 residues. The CDR3 sequence is CASSSYLPGRNQPQHF. CDR3 DNA sequence: TGTGCCAGCAGTTCTTACTTACCGGGACGCAATCAGCCCCAGCATTTT.

This clonotype was detected ten times or more. The genes are TRBV10-3 and TRBJ2-1, with D unclear. This CDR3 contains 18 residues. Germline-derived CDR1 and CDR2 are ENHRY and SYGVKD. The V end lost 0 bases, the J end lost 6 bases, and 21 bases lay between the germline ends. This chain's CDR3 is CAISESKGPTPVSNEQFF. The CDR3 DNA sequence: TGTGCCATCAGTGAGTCGAAAGGACCCACCCCCGTAAGCAATGAGCAGTTCTTC.

As DNA, the CDR3 is TGTGCCAACTTGGGACCTCGCTTTAATGAAGCTTTCTTT. It specifies CANLGPRFNEAFF. The rearrangement joins TRBV6-1 to TRBJ1-1; a weak D match, TRBD1 (5 bases). Germline assignment: CDR1 MNHNS and CDR2 SASEGT. The CDR3 spans 13 residues. V lost 10 bases to trimming and J lost 7 bases, with 19 bases between them.

The chain couples TRBV4-1 to TRBJ2-1; the D is unclear. This CDR3 has 15 residues. Germline CDR1 reads MGHRA; CDR2 reads YSYEKL. The V end lost 1 base, the J end lost 0 bases, and 7 bases lay between the germline ends. The CDR3 sequence: CASSQAYNSYNEQFF. The CDR3 coding sequence is TGCGCCAGCAGCCAAGCGTATAACTCCTACAATGAGCAGTTCTTC.

Ten or more counts support this clonotype. The rearrangement links TRBV2 to TRBJ1-1, with D possibly TRBD1 on 5 matching bases. V gave up 6 bases and J gave up 0 bases, with 8 bases separating them. Germline lookup yields CDR1 SNHLY and CDR2 FYNNEI. The CDR3 is 13 residues long. CDR3 region: CASSRDLNTEAFF. In DNA form, the CDR3 reads TGTGCCAGCAGCAGGGACCTGAACACTGAAGCTTTCTTT.

This clonotype was picked up many times. The gene calls are TRBV12-3 or TRBV12-4 and TRBJ1-5, with D possibly TRBD1 on 5 matching bases. Deletions cut 3 bases from V and 3 bases from J, with 12 bases between. This CDR3 comprises 15 residues. CDR3 region: CASSLTVRANQPQHF. The CDR3 nucleotides read TGTGCCAGCAGTTTGACAGTAAGGGCCAATCAGCCCCAGCATTTT.

Worth noting for this clonotype: Relative to the germline gene, one junction end is altered; a read error may explain this. V is TRBV7-2 and J is TRBJ2-5; 9 bases are a match to TRBD2. Germline V lookup: CDR1 SGHTA, CDR2 FQGNSA. This CDR3 has 16 residues. In DNA form, the CDR3 reads TGTGCCAGCACTAACACCGAGCGGGGGGTCCAAGAGGCCCAGTACTTC. Its translation is CASTNTERGVQEAQYF.

This clonotype was picked up one time. This chain connects TRBV3-1 to TRBJ2-3, with no clear D. The CDR3 is 17 residues long. The germline V gene encodes CDR1 LGHDT and CDR2 YNNKEL (reference sequence). V shed 3 bases and J shed 0 bases, with 16 bases lying between them. The CDR3 DNA reads as TGTGCCAGCAGCCATGCTTACTTGGTTGGGAGCACAGATACGCAGTATTTT. Residues: CASSHAYLVGSTDTQYF.

This clonotype was picked up many times. This chain links TRBV5-1 with TRBJ2-5; D is uncertain. Germline-derived CDR1 and CDR2 are SGHRS and YFSETQ. V was pared by 5 bases and J by 4 bases, with 6 bases between. The CDR3 sequence is 11 residues long. For the CDR3, the DNA is TGCGCCAGCAGAATCCTAGAGACCCAGTACTTC. It encodes CASRILETQYF.